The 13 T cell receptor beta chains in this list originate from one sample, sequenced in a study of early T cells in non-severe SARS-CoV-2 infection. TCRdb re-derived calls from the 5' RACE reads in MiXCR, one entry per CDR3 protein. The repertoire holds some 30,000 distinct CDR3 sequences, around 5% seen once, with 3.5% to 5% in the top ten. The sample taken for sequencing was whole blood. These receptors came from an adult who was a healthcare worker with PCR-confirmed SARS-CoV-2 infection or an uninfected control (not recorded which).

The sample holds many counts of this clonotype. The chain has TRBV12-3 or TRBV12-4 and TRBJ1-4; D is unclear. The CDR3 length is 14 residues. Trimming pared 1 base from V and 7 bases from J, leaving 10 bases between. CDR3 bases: TGTGCCAGCAGTTTAGATCTGGTGGGTGAAAAACTGTTTTTT. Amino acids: CASSLDLVGEKLFF.

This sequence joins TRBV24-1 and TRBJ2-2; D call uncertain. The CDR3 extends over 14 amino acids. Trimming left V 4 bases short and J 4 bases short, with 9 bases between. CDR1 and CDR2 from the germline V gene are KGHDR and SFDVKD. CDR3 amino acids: CATSDALATGELFF. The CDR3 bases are TGTGCCACCAGTGACGCTCTGGCCACCGGGGAGCTGTTTTTT.

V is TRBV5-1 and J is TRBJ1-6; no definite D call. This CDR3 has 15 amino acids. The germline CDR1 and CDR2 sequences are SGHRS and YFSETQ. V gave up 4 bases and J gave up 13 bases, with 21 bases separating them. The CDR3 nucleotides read TGCGCCAGCAGCCCTGGGAGCCGGGCGAGCTTTCCCCTCCACTTT. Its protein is CASSPGSRASFPLHF.

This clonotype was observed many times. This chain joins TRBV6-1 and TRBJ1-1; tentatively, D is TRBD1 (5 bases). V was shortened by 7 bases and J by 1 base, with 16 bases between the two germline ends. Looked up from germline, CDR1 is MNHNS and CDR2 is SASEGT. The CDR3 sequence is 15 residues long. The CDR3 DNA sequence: TGTGCCAGCACTACAAGGGACGGAGAGAACACTGAAGCTTTCTTT. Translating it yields CASTTRDGENTEAFF.

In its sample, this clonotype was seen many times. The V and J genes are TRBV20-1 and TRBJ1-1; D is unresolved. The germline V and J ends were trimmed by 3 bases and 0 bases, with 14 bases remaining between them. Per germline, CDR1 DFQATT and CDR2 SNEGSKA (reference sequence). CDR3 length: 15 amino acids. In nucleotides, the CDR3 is TGCAGTGCTAGTCGTTCAGGCCGGGTGAACACTGAAGCTTTCTTT. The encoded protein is CSASRSGRVNTEAFF.

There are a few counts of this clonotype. The CDR3 protein is CASSLLAGEVYEQYF. CDR3 bases: TGCGCCAGCAGCTTGCTAGCGGGAGAGGTCTACGAGCAGTACTTC. The chain links TRBV5-1 to TRBJ2-7; 10 bases are shared with TRBD2. The ends lost 1 base at V and 3 bases at J; junction bases unmatched: 4. This CDR3 is 15 amino acids long. Germline CDR1 SGHRS, CDR2 YFSETQ. The whole variable domain, remainder taken from reference TRBV5-1 and TRBJ2-7, is KAGVTQTPRYLIKTRGQQVTLSCSPISGHRSVSWYQQTPGQGLQFLFEYFSETQRNKGNFPGRFSGRQFSNSRSEMNVSTLELGDSALYLCASSLLAGEVYEQYFGPGTRLTVT.

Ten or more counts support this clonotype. The CDR3 nucleotides are TGTGCCAGCAGTTTTACAGGTCCAAACTATGGCTACACCTTC. Amino acid sequence: CASSFTGPNYGYTF. The chain combines TRBV28 with TRBJ1-2; tentatively, D is TRBD1 (5 bases). Germline loops: CDR1 MDHEN, CDR2 SYDVKM. Between the trimmed V and J ends, which lost 3 bases and 2 bases, there was a span of 10 bases. There are 14 residues in the CDR3.

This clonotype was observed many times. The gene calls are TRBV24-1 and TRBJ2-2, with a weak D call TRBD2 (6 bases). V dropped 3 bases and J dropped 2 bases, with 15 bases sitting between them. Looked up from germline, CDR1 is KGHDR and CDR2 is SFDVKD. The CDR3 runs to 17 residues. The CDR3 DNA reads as TGTGCCACCAGTGATCTCTTGGGTAGCGGTAACACCGGGGAGCTGTTTTTT. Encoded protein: CATSDLLGSGNTGELFF.

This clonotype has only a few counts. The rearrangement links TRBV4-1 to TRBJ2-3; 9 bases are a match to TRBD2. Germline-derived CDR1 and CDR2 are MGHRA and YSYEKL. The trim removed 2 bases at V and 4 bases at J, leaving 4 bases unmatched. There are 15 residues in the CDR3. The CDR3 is CASSQPGLAADTQYF. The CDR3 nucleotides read TGCGCCAGCAGCCAACCGGGACTAGCAGCAGATACGCAGTATTTT.

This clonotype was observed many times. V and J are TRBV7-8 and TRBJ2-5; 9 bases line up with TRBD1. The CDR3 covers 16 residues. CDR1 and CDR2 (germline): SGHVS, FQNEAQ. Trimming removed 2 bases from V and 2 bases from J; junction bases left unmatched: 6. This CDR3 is CASSLSRQGVQETQYF. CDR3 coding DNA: TGTGCCAGCAGCTTATCGAGACAGGGGGTTCAAGAGACCCAGTACTTC.

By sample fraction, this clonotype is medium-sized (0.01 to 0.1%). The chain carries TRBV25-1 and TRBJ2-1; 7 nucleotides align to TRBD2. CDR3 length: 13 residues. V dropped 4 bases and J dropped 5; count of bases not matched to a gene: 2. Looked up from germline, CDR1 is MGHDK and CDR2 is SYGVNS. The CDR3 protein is CASSGTSDNEQFF. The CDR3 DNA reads TGTGCCAGCAGTGGCACTAGCGACAATGAGCAGTTCTTC. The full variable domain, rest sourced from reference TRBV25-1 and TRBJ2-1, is EADIYQTPRYLVIGTGKKITLECSQTMGHDKMYWYQQDPGMELHLIHYSYGVNSTEKGDLSSESTVSRIRTEHFPLTLESARPSHTSQYLCASSGTSDNEQFFGPGTRLTVL.

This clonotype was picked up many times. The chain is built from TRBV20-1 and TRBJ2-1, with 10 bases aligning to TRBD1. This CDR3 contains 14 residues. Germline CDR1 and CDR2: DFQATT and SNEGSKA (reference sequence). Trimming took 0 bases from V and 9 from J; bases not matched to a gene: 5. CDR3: CSAREGQGRSEQFF. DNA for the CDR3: TGCAGTGCTAGAGAGGGACAGGGGAGGAGTGAGCAGTTCTTC.

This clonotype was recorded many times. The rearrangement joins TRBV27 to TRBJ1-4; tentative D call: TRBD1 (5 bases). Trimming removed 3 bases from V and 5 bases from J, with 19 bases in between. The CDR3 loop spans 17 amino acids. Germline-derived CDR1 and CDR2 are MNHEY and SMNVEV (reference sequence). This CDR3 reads CASSLGYEGQRNEKLFF. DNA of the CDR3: TGTGCCAGCAGTTTGGGGTACGAGGGGCAGAGAAATGAAAAACTGTTTTTT.